This TCR beta chain originates from a study of blood T cells in healthy people across ages. Whole-study context: Per two T cells, about one barcoded beta molecule was captured through template switching.

The CDR3 runs to 14 residues. Next came a second PCR, run for about 6 to 12 cycles, which used a sample-barcoded 5' primer along with a J-beta primer mix. Through a template-switch adaptor with 12 random nucleotides, each cDNA molecule received a tag. From the 5' RACE reads, TCRdb called clonotypes with MiXCR, one entry per CDR3 protein. Seen here are hundreds of thousands of distinct CDR3 sequences, 29% observed once, and the top ten hold around a sixth. As concerns this clonotype: A much bigger clone sits one base away, suggesting this may be a read error.

Isolation recovered at least 6 million PBMCs from every sample. Sequencing was done on a sample of blood. This receptor was taken from a woman of 80 years or more in good health. The chain joins TRBV12-3 or TRBV12-4 to TRBJ2-4, with TRBD2 identical over 7 bases. The better agreement between TRBJ2-5 and the DNA end casts doubt on the J call. The CDR3 is CASRQTGGGETQYF. The DNA for the CDR3 is TGTGCCAGCAGACAAACTGGCGGGGGAGAGACCCAGTACTTC.